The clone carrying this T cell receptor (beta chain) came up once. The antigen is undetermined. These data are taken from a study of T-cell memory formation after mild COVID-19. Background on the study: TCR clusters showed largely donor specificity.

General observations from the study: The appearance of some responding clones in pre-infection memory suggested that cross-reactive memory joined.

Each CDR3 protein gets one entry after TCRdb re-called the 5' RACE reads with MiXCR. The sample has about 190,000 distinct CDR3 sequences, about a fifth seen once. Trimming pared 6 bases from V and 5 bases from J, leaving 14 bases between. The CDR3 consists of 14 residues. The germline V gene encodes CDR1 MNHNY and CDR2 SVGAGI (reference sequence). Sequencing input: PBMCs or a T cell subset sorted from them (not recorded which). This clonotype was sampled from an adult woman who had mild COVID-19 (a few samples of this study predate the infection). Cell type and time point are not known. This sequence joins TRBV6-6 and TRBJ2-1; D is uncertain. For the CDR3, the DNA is TGTGCCAGCAGGACGGGCGCCTACCACAATGAGCAGTTCTTC. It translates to CASRTGAYHNEQFF.